The present entry profiles one T cell receptor (beta chain) with its context. This sample was taken from a study of cytomegalovirus exposure and HLA in healthy donors. Germline CDR1 is SGHDN and CDR2 is FVKESK. The length of the CDR3 is 13 residues. V gave up 2 bases and J gave up 3 bases, with 7 bases separating them. The study sampled nominally healthy donors, though unrecorded immune exposures were likely. 60 Vbeta and 13 Jbeta primers were used in PCR. Profiled with immunoSEQ multiplex PCR; TCRdb holds only in-frame clones, not every one. The profile covers 150,000 or so clones, with 70% to 85% appearing a single time and 1.5% to 2% taken by the ten largest.

The rearrangement uses TRBV14 and TRBJ1-2; D not certain. This sequence originates from a woman aged 25 to 39 in good health and CMV-seronegative. The sequenced sample consisted of PBMCs. The CDR3 bases are TGTGCCAGCAGCCAACAGACTTACTATGGCTACACCTTC. This gives the protein CASSQQTYYGYTF.